This TCR beta chain was retrieved from a study of T cells after yellow fever vaccination. Study-level points and caveats: Booster sampling recovered most clones from primary vaccination (under 98% CD4, approximately 88% CD8). Clonotypes appearing in both CD4 and CD8 compartments existed, and their share was small.

Germline CDR1 reads SGHDN; CDR2 reads FVKESK. The CDR3 loop spans 16 amino acids. J lost 3 bases, V lost 4 bases, and 6 bases had no gene match. The table lists this clonotype with many counts. The antigen is unknown. Synthesis of TCR cDNA relied on 5'RACE template switching, which attached a universal primer site and UMIs. From the 5' RACE reads, TCRdb called clonotypes with MiXCR, one entry per CDR3 protein. The sample lists 250,000 or so distinct CDR3 sequences, about 3.9% seen once, with around 20% in the top ten. V and J are TRBV14 and TRBJ1-2, with 12 positions matching TRBD1. The sequence came from a man younger than 30 who received the YFV17D yellow fever vaccine. Sequences were derived from PBMCs, sampled 15 days after the yellow fever booster vaccination. The CDR3 reads CASSRDRGLTDYGYTF. Written as DNA, the CDR3 is TGTGCCAGCAGCCGGGACAGGGGGCTTACGGACTATGGCTACACCTTC.